Presented here are 24 T cell receptor beta chains from one specimen sequenced in a study of technical replicates of blood from a handful of donors. The repertoire was sequenced with immunoSEQ multiplex PCR; TCRdb's copy has only in-frame clones and lacks some. The sample has tens of thousands of clones, 86% seen once; the top ten hold approximately 4.7%. Material for sequencing was PBMCs. These receptors were taken from a human donor in good health. Some clones in this sample may be carry-over from other donors' samples.

This sequence joins TRBV4-1 and TRBJ1-1, with unresolved D. The CDR3 contains 13 residues. The ends were cut back, 6 bases at V and 4 bases at J, with 12 bases in the middle. Germline CDR1 and CDR2: MGHRA and YSYEKL. Here the CDR3 DNA reads TGCGCCAGCAGGCGGGGAGTCAGCACTGAAGCTTTCTTT. This translates into CASRRGVSTEAFF.

This rearrangement joins TRBV7-2 to TRBJ2-2; D is ambiguous. Germline CDR1 reads SGHTA; CDR2 reads FQGNSA. This CDR3 contains 15 residues. Trimming removed 1 base from V and 4 bases from J, with 10 bases in between. CDR3 sequence reads: CASSLGAEVTGELFF. As DNA, the CDR3 is TGTGCCAGCAGCTTAGGCGCCGAAGTCACCGGGGAGCTGTTTTTT.

V gene TRBV9 combines with J gene TRBJ1-1; 9 bases agree with TRBD1. Germline trimming cut 4 bases from V and 5 bases from J; bases unmatched to any gene: 9. The CDR3 loop spans 15 amino acids. CDR1 SGDLS and CDR2 YYNGEE come from the germline V gene. In nucleotides, the CDR3 is TGTGCCAGCAGCACCGGGACAGGGCGGGGAACTGAAGCTTTCTTT. It is translated as CASSTGTGRGTEAFF.

The table lists this clone with a few counts. The chain uses TRBV11-2 and TRBJ2-1, with 10 bases identical to TRBD2. The CDR3 loop spans 16 amino acids. Germline-derived CDR1 and CDR2 are SGHAT and FQNNGV. Trimming removed 2 bases from V and 0 bases from J; junction bases left unmatched: 1. The CDR3 loop reads CASSLSGGASYNEQFF. The CDR3 DNA reads TGTGCCAGCAGCTTAAGCGGGGGGGCCTCCTACAATGAGCAGTTCTTC.

This clone was seen only once. The chain combines TRBV15 with TRBJ2-1; possible D gene TRBD2, 6 bases. In germline, CDR1 is LNHNV, CDR2 YYDKDF (reference sequence). V lost 3 bases and J 10 bases, leaving 13 bases between the germline ends. The CDR3 is 13 residues long. The DNA for the CDR3 is TGTGCCACCAGCAGGGAGGGATGGGGAGAGCAGTTCTTC. It encodes CATSREGWGEQFF. The full variable domain, in which reference TRBV15 and TRBJ2-1 provide the parts outside the CDR3, is DAMVIQNPRYQVTQFGKPVTLSCSQTLNHNVMYWYQQKSSQAPKLLFHYYDKDFNNEADTPDNFQSRRPNTSFCFLDIRSPGLGDTAMYLCATSREGWGEQFFGPGTRLTVL.

This clone was counted a single time. The chain uses TRBV7-9 and TRBJ1-2, with 9 bases lining up with TRBD1. The CDR3 has 16 amino acids. The J segment lost 3 bases and the V segment lost 8 bases, leaving 13 bases of the junction unmatched. The germline V gene has CDR1 SEHNR and CDR2 FQNEAQ (reference sequence). The CDR3 is CASPVGTGTNDYGYTF. CDR3 coding DNA: TGTGCCAGCCCGGTCGGGACAGGGACAAATGACTATGGCTACACCTTC.

Only a few counts were recorded for this clone. This chain connects TRBV27 to TRBJ1-1, with no clear D. Germline V CDR1 and CDR2: MNHEY, SMNVEV (reference sequence). The CDR3 sequence is 15 residues long. Trimming cost V 7 bases and J 5 bases, with 20 bases left between them. This CDR3 is CASNTLERARTEAFF. For the CDR3, the DNA is TGTGCCAGCAACACCTTGGAGAGGGCGAGGACTGAAGCTTTCTTT.

V and J are TRBV5-4 and TRBJ2-2; D is unclear. Germline V gene lookup returns CDR1 SGHNT and CDR2 YYREEE (reference sequence). This CDR3 spans 14 amino acids. The V and J ends lost 4 bases and 1 base respectively, with 8 bases between them. CDR3 nucleotides: TGTGCCAGCAGCCAGGCACGGAACACCGGGGAGCTGTTTTTT. The encoded protein is CASSQARNTGELFF.

J is TRBJ1-2 and V is TRBV4-3; D is ambiguous. Germline CDR1 and CDR2: LGHNA and YSLEER. This CDR3 spans 15 amino acids. Between the trimmed V and J ends, which lost 0 bases and 0 bases, there was a span of 8 bases. CDR3 DNA: TGCGCCAGCAGCCAAGATTGGGCTTCTAACTATGGCTACACCTTC. This encodes CASSQDWASNYGYTF.

The DNA of the CDR3 is TGTGCCTGGAGTGTACGTGGACAGGGGATCTCTGGAAACACCATATATTTT. It translates to CAWSVRGQGISGNTIYF. The chain uses TRBV30 and TRBJ1-3; 9 bases match TRBD1. Trimming removed 0 bases from V and 0 bases from J; junction bases left unmatched: 6. The germline V gene encodes CDR1 GTSNPN and CDR2 SVGIG (reference sequence). This CDR3 is built from 17 residues. Full variable domain (rest looked up from reference TRBV30 and TRBJ1-3): SQTIHQWPATLVQPVGSPLSLECTVEGTSNPNLYWYRQAAGRGLQLLFYSVGIGQISSEVPQNLSASRPQDRQFILSSKKLLLSDSGFYLCAWSVRGQGISGNTIYFGEGSWLTVV.

The chain links TRBV19 to TRBJ1-2; a weak D match, TRBD1 (6 bases). Germline V gene data show CDR1 as LNHDA and CDR2 as SQIVND (reference sequence). The CDR3 is 16 amino acids. Trimming stripped 3 bases from V and 6 bases from J, with 20 bases between. The CDR3 DNA reads as TGTGCCAGTAGTATTCCCAACAGGGAAGCTATGGATGGCTACACCTTC. It yields the protein CASSIPNREAMDGYTF. The full variable domain, its missing parts supplied by reference TRBV19 and TRBJ1-2, is DGGITQSPKYLFRKEGQNVTLSCEQNLNHDAMYWYRQDPGQGLRLIYYSQIVNDFQKGDIAEGYSVSREKKESFPLTVTSAQKNPTAFYLCASSIPNREAMDGYTFGSGTRLTVV.

The chain carries TRBV4-2 and TRBJ1-1, with 9 nucleotides matching TRBD1. Trimming cost V 3 bases and J 1 base; bases outside gene matches: 9. This CDR3 region has 17 residues. CDR1 is LGHNA, CDR2 YNFKEQ, per germline. The CDR3 nucleotides read TGTGCCAGCAGCCACCTTACAGGGGGCGCGTGGAACACTGAAGCTTTCTTT. As protein: CASSHLTGGAWNTEAFF.

This chain connects TRBV7-2 to TRBJ2-5; D gene ambiguous. The CDR3 contains 16 residues. V lost 4 bases and J lost 1, with 16 bases in between. Germline V gene lookup returns CDR1 SGHTA and CDR2 FQGNSA. Here the CDR3 reads CASSSAPWRPQETQYF. In nucleotides, the CDR3 is TGTGCCAGCAGCTCCGCGCCGTGGCGGCCCCAAGAGACCCAGTACTTC.

J is TRBJ1-5 and V is TRBV6-5, with 7 bases lining up with TRBD1. V lost 5 bases and J lost 1; bases outside the gene matches: 5. Germline V gives CDR1 MNHEY, CDR2 SVGAGI. There are 15 residues in the CDR3. For the CDR3, the DNA is TGTGCCAGCAGTCGGGGGACAGCGAGCAATCAGCCCCAGCATTTT. It is translated as CASSRGTASNQPQHF.

This clone is a singleton in its sample. This sequence joins TRBV7-9 and TRBJ1-4; TRBD1 matches 7 bases. CDR3 length: 16 amino acids. The V gene end was trimmed by 0 bases and the J gene end by 6 bases; junction bases not matched to a gene: 7. Germline CDR1 SEHNR, CDR2 FQNEAQ (reference sequence). CDR3 amino acids: CASSLANRQGHEKLFF. The CDR3 bases are TGTGCCAGCAGCTTAGCCAATAGACAGGGCCATGAAAAACTGTTTTTT.

This chain connects TRBV5-4 to TRBJ2-5; 14 nucleotides line up with TRBD2. Germline CDR1 and CDR2: SGHNT and YYREEE (reference sequence). The CDR3 is made up of 17 amino acids. Trimming took 0 bases from V and 6 from J; bases not matched to a gene: 7. CDR3 DNA sequence: TGTGCCAGCAGCTTGGCCATGACTAGCGGGGGGGCCAAGACCCAGTACTTC. Encoded protein: CASSLAMTSGGAKTQYF.

The chain recombines TRBV7-2 with TRBJ1-2, with 7 bases fitting TRBD1. The CDR3 has 15 residues. Germline V CDR1 and CDR2: SGHTA, FQGNSA. V gave up 5 bases and J gave up 0 bases; unmatched junction bases: 6. Here the CDR3 DNA reads TGTGCCAGCAGCCTAGGACAGGCCTCTAACTATGGCTACACCTTC. It translates to CASSLGQASNYGYTF.

In its sample, this clone was seen once. CDR3 nucleotides: TGTGCCAGCAGCTTGACAGGGGGTTCTACCAATGAGCAGTTCTTC. Its translation: CASSLTGGSTNEQFF. This rearrangement joins TRBV7-9 to TRBJ2-1; 9 bases are a match to TRBD1. The CDR3 consists of 15 residues. Germline loops: CDR1 SEHNR, CDR2 FQNEAQ (reference sequence). After removal of 3 bases from V and 6 bases from J, the junction contained 6 bases not matched to a gene.

This clone came up once. The J gene is TRBJ2-2, the V gene TRBV13, with TRBD1 matching 8 bases. Germline CDR1 PRHDT, CDR2 FYEKMQ (reference sequence). Trimming removed 4 bases from V and 4 bases from J; junction bases left unmatched: 5. The CDR3 is made up of 15 amino acids. The CDR3 nucleotides are TGTGCCAGCAGCTCGCAGACAGGGGCCACCGGGGAGCTGTTTTTT. Translating gives CASSSQTGATGELFF.

This clone was detected only a few times. The chain recombines TRBV5-1 with TRBJ2-7, with TRBD1 matching 10 bases. This CDR3 is 18 amino acids long. The junction had 13 bases not matched to a gene; V was cut back by 0 bases and J by 4 bases. The germline V gene encodes CDR1 SGHRS and CDR2 YFSETQ. CDR3 loop: CASSLGPPDRGLLYEQYF. CDR3 sequence (DNA): TGCGCCAGCAGCTTGGGACCCCCAGACAGGGGGCTATTGTACGAGCAGTACTTC.

The chain joins TRBV5-1 to TRBJ2-5, with 11 bases that match TRBD1. The V gene end was trimmed by 0 bases and the J gene end by 5 bases; junction bases not matched to a gene: 3. The CDR3 is 15 residues long. The V gene's germline CDR1 is SGHRS and CDR2 YFSETQ. The chain's CDR3 is CASSLVDRGHETQYF. For the CDR3, the DNA is TGCGCCAGCAGCTTGGTGGACAGGGGGCACGAGACCCAGTACTTC.

The chain uses TRBV2 and TRBJ2-7, with D possibly being TRBD1 (5 bases). Germline assignment: CDR1 SNHLY and CDR2 FYNNEI. Trimming removed 5 bases at V and 6 bases at J, with 14 bases between. The CDR3 covers 13 residues. CDR3 region: CASSTLIGAEQYF. In nucleotides, the CDR3 is TGTGCCAGCAGTACCCTTATAGGGGCCGAGCAGTACTTC.

V is TRBV19 and J is TRBJ1-6; 8 bases are a match to TRBD1. V lost 6 bases, J lost 6 bases, and 4 bases stayed unmatched. The CDR3 covers 14 residues. The germline CDR1 and CDR2 sequences are LNHDA and SQIVND (reference sequence). Written as DNA, the CDR3 is TGTGCCAGTAGCAACAGGGGGTTTAATTCACCCCTCCACTTT. Its protein is CASSNRGFNSPLHF.

This clone showed up just once. V gene TRBV11-2 combines with J gene TRBJ1-6; 7 nucleotides match TRBD1. Germline values: CDR1 SGHAT, CDR2 FQNNGV. This CDR3 has 14 residues. Germline trimming cut 3 bases from V and 7 bases from J; bases unmatched to any gene: 3. In DNA form, the CDR3 reads TGTGCCAGCAGCTTGGGACAGTCAAATTCACCCCTCCACTTT. Protein product: CASSLGQSNSPLHF.